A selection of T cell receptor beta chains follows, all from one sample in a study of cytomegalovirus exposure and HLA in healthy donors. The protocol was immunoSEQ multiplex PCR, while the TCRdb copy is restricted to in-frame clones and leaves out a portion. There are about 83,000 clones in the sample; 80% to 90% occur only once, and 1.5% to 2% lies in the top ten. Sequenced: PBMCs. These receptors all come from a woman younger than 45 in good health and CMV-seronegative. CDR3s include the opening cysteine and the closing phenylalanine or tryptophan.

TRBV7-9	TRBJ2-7	CASSSGLAGSEQYF
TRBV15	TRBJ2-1	CATSRDRGYNEQFF
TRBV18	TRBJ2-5	CASSPPGQGMETQYF
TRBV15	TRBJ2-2	CATSRVTGGGELFF
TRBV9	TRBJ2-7	CASGPSAGRYEQYF
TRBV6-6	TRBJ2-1	CASRTPGLAGNNEQFF
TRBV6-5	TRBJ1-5	CASSRTRSTFQPQHF
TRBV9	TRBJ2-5	CASSVKLAGGAQYF
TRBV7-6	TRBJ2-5	CASSLGLGTSAYQETQYF
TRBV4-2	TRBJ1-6	CASSQDTGTGEGSYNSPLHF
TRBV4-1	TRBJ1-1	CASSLVRGNSEAFF
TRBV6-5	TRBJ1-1	CASSLGLGAEAFF
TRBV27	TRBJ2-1	CASRPRVSSYNEQFF
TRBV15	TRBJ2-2	CATSRDPQGTGELFF
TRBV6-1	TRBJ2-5	CASSEVRRAAEYF
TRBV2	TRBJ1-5	CASSPQGRQPQHF
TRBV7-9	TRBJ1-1	CSSSLGQSNTEAFF